The 29 T cell receptor beta chains reported below all come from one sample, sequenced in a study of cytomegalovirus exposure and HLA in healthy donors. The PCR made use of 60 Vbeta and 13 Jbeta primers. The table came from immunoSEQ multiplex PCR; TCRdb's copy has only in-frame clones and leaves some out. The sample shows about 95,000 clones, about 76% of them seen only once. The specimen was PBMCs. The source is a middle-aged woman in good health and CMV-seronegative.

In this sample, this clone turned up once. The V call is TRBV6-5, the J call TRBJ1-1; D remains unclear. V lost 0 bases to trimming and J lost 2 bases, with 10 bases between them. Germline V gives CDR1 MNHEY, CDR2 SVGAGI. CDR3 length: 15 amino acids. CDR3 residues: CASSYSGLANTEAFF. The DNA of the CDR3 is TGTGCCAGCAGTTACTCCGGACTAGCAAACACTGAAGCTTTCTTT.

This clone was counted only a few times. The rearrangement joins TRBV10-3 to TRBJ1-1; TRBD1 aligns across 8 bases. The CDR3 length is 14 residues. V was pared by 10 bases and J by 2 bases, with 9 bases of the junction left unmatched. The V gene's germline CDR1 is ENHRY and CDR2 SYGVKD. In nucleotides, the CDR3 is TGTGCCACCGGACAGGGTCCCTCAAACACTGAAGCTTTCTTT. This encodes CATGQGPSNTEAFF.

This chain uses TRBV14 with TRBJ2-7, with 7 bases lining up with TRBD2. CDR3 size: 14 residues. The germline V gene encodes CDR1 SGHDN and CDR2 FVKESK. With 1 base clipped from V and 4 bases from J, the junction kept 4 bases outside the gene matches. CDR3 sequence reads: CASSQGLGGYEQYF. CDR3 DNA sequence: TGTGCCAGCAGCCAAGGCCTGGGAGGGTACGAGCAGTACTTC.

This sequence joins TRBV25-1 and TRBJ1-2; D is unresolved. The length of the CDR3 is 13 residues. Germline V gene lookup returns CDR1 MGHDK and CDR2 SYGVNS. V shed 3 bases and J shed 4 bases, with 9 bases lying between them. The CDR3 nucleotides read TGTGCCAGCAGTGAGGGCAACCGCTATGGCTACACCTTC. Protein sequence: CASSEGNRYGYTF.

Concerning this clone: A read error may produce the germline difference seen at one junction end. V gene TRBV5-1 combines with J gene TRBJ2-3; maybe TRBD2 (6 bases). This CDR3 spans 15 amino acids. Germline V gene sequence: CDR1 SGHRS, CDR2 YFSETQ. The CDR3 region has the DNA TGCGTCAGCAGCTTGGTTGGCAGGAGGGCAGATACGCAGTATTTT. Translating gives CVSSLVGRRADTQYF. Together with reference TRBV5-1 and TRBJ2-3, the CDR3 gives the full variable domain: KAGVTQTPRYLIKTRGQQVTLSCSPISGHRSVSWYQQTPGQGLQFLFEYFSETQRNKGNFPGRFSGRQFSNSRSEMNVSTLELGDSALYLCVSSLVGRRADTQYFGPGTRLTVL.

This clone was counted a few times. This chain connects TRBV4-1 to TRBJ2-5; a possible D gene is TRBD2 (5 bases). The end of the DNA aligns better with TRBJ2-7, so the J call may be wrong. Germline-derived CDR1 and CDR2 are MGHRA and YSYEKL. The CDR3 loop spans 13 amino acids. For the CDR3, the DNA is TGCGCCAGCAGCCAAGCTCGGGGTTACGAGCAGTACTTC. This sequence encodes CASSQARGYEQYF.

The CDR3 sequence is CASSLDGGGGVYNEQFF. For the CDR3, the DNA is TGTGCCAGCAGCTTAGACGGAGGCGGGGGCGTCTACAATGAGCAGTTCTTC. The chain joins TRBV13 to TRBJ2-1; D may be TRBD2 (7 bases). The CDR3 sequence is 17 residues long. The germline V gene has CDR1 PRHDT and CDR2 FYEKMQ (reference sequence). The ends were cut back, 1 base at V and 3 bases at J, with 16 bases in the middle. Full variable domain (remainder filled in from reference TRBV13 and TRBJ2-1): AAGVIQSPRHLIKEKRETATLKCYPIPRHDTVYWYQQGPGQDPQFLISFYEKMQSDKGSIPDRFSAQQFSDYHSELNMSSLELGDSALYFCASSLDGGGGVYNEQFFGPGTRLTVL.

The chain combines TRBV7-8 with TRBJ1-1, with TRBD1 matching 8 bases. Germline V CDR1 and CDR2: SGHVS, FQNEAQ. V lost 5 bases to trimming and J lost 6 bases; unmatched junction nucleotides: 11. The CDR3 sequence is 15 residues long. The CDR3 here is CASSTQTGVAAEAFF. The CDR3 region has the DNA TGTGCCAGCAGCACACAGACAGGGGTGGCTGCTGAAGCTTTCTTT.

This clone occurred a few times. V and J are TRBV4-1 and TRBJ2-1; perhaps TRBD2 as D (5 bases). Looked up from germline, CDR1 is MGHRA and CDR2 is YSYEKL. This CDR3 comprises 12 residues. V was clipped by 7 bases and J by 10 bases, with 14 bases between them. CDR3: CASMPRTGEQFF. The CDR3 bases are TGCGCCAGCATGCCAAGGACTGGCGAGCAGTTCTTC.

The chain carries TRBV19 and TRBJ1-2; D uncertain. The germline CDR1 and CDR2 sequences are LNHDA and SQIVND (reference sequence). The CDR3 spans 14 residues. The germline V and J ends were trimmed by 0 bases and 7 bases, with 12 bases remaining between them. The CDR3 region has the DNA TGTGCCAGTAGTATAGATCGCATCCTCGGTGGCTACACCTTC. The encoded protein is CASSIDRILGGYTF.

This chain links TRBV9 with TRBJ1-3; D perhaps matches TRBD1 (5 bases). The germline gives CDR1 SGDLS, CDR2 YYNGEE. V shed 0 bases and J shed 0 bases, with 13 bases lying between them. The CDR3 is 17 amino acids. The CDR3 sequence: CASSVEAGKSSGNTIYF. In DNA, the CDR3 is TGTGCCAGCAGCGTAGAAGCAGGGAAAAGCTCTGGAAACACCATATATTTT.

The chain uses TRBV20-1 and TRBJ2-1, with no clear D. Germline V gives CDR1 DFQATT, CDR2 SNEGSKA (reference sequence). There are 11 residues in the CDR3. With 5 bases removed from V and 10 bases from J, the gap between germline ends came to 12 bases. This CDR3 reads CSAPTVVEQFF. CDR3 coding DNA: TGCAGTGCTCCTACCGTTGTGGAGCAGTTCTTC.

This chain's CDR3 is CASSFRGEYYLETQYF. CDR3 coding DNA: TGTGCCAGCAGCTTCCGGGGGGAATACTATTTAGAGACCCAGTACTTC. The chain employs TRBV7-8 and TRBJ2-5, with TRBD2 matching 7 bases. V shed 3 bases and J 4 bases; nucleotides not matched to a gene: 11. Germline loops: CDR1 SGHVS, CDR2 FQNEAQ. CDR3 length: 16 amino acids.

The V and J genes are TRBV19 and TRBJ1-1; no definite D call. CDR1 and CDR2 (germline): LNHDA, SQIVND (reference sequence). The V end was cut by 1 base, the J end by 5 bases, with 5 bases between. This CDR3 has 12 residues. The CDR3 protein is CASSIGATEAFF. DNA of the CDR3: TGTGCCAGTAGTATAGGGGCTACTGAAGCTTTCTTT.

There are a few counts of this clone. This sequence joins TRBV7-8 and TRBJ2-7; 8 bases fit TRBD1. Germline V gives CDR1 SGHVS, CDR2 FQNEAQ. The CDR3 sequence is 14 residues long. The V gene end was trimmed by 6 bases and the J gene end by 9 bases; junction bases not matched to a gene: 13. The CDR3 DNA reads TGTGCCAGCAGGCCCGAGAGGCAGGGGGCGGCGCAGTACTTC. Translation: CASRPERQGAAQYF.

The chain has TRBV5-1 and TRBJ1-1; no reliable D call. Trimming took off 5 bases at V and 0 bases at J, with 14 bases between the two ends. This CDR3 has 15 amino acids. Per the germline V gene, CDR1 is SGHRS and CDR2 is YFSETQ. This CDR3 is CASRLTSPMNTEAFF. CDR3 DNA: TGCGCCAGCAGATTAACTAGTCCCATGAACACTGAAGCTTTCTTT.

This clone turned up a few times. The CDR3 DNA follows: TGCGCCAGCAGTGAGTCGAGCGGTGCCGGTAAGGACACTGAAGCTTTCTTT. It translates to CASSESSGAGKDTEAFF. V gene TRBV10-1 combines with J gene TRBJ1-1; D is undetermined. With 0 bases removed from V and 3 bases from J, the gap between germline ends came to 17 bases. Germline lookup yields CDR1 WNHNN and CDR2 SYGVQD (reference sequence). CDR3 length equals 17 residues.

The chain recombines TRBV7-9 with TRBJ1-1; 8 bases agree with TRBD1. Per germline, CDR1 SEHNR and CDR2 FQNEAQ (reference sequence). This CDR3 spans 14 amino acids. The trim removed 7 bases at V and 5 bases at J, leaving 9 bases unmatched. In DNA, the CDR3 is TGTGCCAGCACCGACGACAGGGGCATTACTGAAGCTTTCTTT. The encoded protein is CASTDDRGITEAFF.

The chain joins TRBV7-9 to TRBJ2-3; D is ambiguous. The germline V and J ends were trimmed by 5 bases and 2 bases, with 8 bases remaining between them. The CDR3 totals 13 residues. CDR1 is SEHNR and CDR2 is FQNEAQ in the germline V gene (reference sequence). The CDR3 reads CASSPTHTDTQYF. The DNA of the CDR3 is TGTGCCAGCAGCCCCACACACACAGATACGCAGTATTTT.

The rearrangement links TRBV5-4 to TRBJ1-1, with 10 bases fitting TRBD1. Per the germline V gene, CDR1 is SGHNT and CDR2 is YYREEE (reference sequence). This CDR3 region has 14 residues. Trimming took 4 bases from V and 4 from J; bases not matched to a gene: 4. The CDR3 loop is CASSERTGGTEAFF. The DNA of the CDR3 is TGTGCCAGCAGCGAAAGGACAGGGGGCACTGAAGCTTTCTTT.

The V and J genes are TRBV30 and TRBJ1-2; TRBD1 aligns across 7 bases. V was pared by 4 bases and J by 4 bases, with 9 bases of the junction left unmatched. The germline CDR1 and CDR2 sequences are GTSNPN and SVGIG (reference sequence). This CDR3 is 14 amino acids long. In DNA, the CDR3 is TGTGCCTGGACTCGACAAACAGGGGTCTATGGCTACACCTTC. This gives the protein CAWTRQTGVYGYTF.

This clone was seen only a few times. This chain joins TRBV10-2 and TRBJ2-6; the D is unclear. This CDR3 comprises 14 residues. Germline CDR1 WSHSY, CDR2 SAAADI. V lost 6 bases to trimming and J lost 4 bases, with 10 bases between them. CDR3 residues: CASRPSVGANVLTF. In DNA, the CDR3 is TGCGCCAGCAGGCCCTCGGTAGGGGCCAACGTCCTGACTTTC.

This rearrangement joins TRBV7-9 to TRBJ1-1, with D possibly TRBD1 on 6 matching bases. This CDR3 comprises 15 residues. V was trimmed by 5 bases and J by 6 bases, leaving 19 bases between them. Germline loops: CDR1 SEHNR, CDR2 FQNEAQ (reference sequence). The CDR3 DNA reads TGTGCCAGCAGCCCGAACCGGGACATTTGGTCTGAAGCTTTCTTT. Translating it yields CASSPNRDIWSEAFF.

The chain has TRBV16 and TRBJ2-7; D is perhaps TRBD2 (5 bases). V was cut by 4 bases and J by 4 bases, with 14 bases left in between. Per germline, CDR1 KGHSY and CDR2 FQNENV. The CDR3 is 14 residues long. The CDR3 nucleotides are TGTGCCAGCAGCCCCCTCGGGAAAGGTTACGAGCAGTACTTC. Translated, it gives CASSPLGKGYEQYF. The entire variable domain, with the rest obtained from reference TRBV16 and TRBJ2-7, is as follows: GEEVAQTPKHLVRGEGQKAKLYCAPIKGHSYVFWYQQVLKNEFKFLISFQNENVFDETGMPKERFSAKCLPNSPCSLEIQATKLEDSAVYFCASSPLGKGYEQYFGPGTRLTVT.

The chain combines TRBV5-1 with TRBJ1-5, with TRBD1 identical over 7 bases. Germline lookup yields CDR1 SGHRS and CDR2 YFSETQ. The junction had 10 bases not matched to a gene; V was cut back by 4 bases and J by 6 bases. CDR3 length equals 15 residues. CDR3 DNA: TGCGCCAGCAGCCCCGGGGATCAGGGGGGTCAGCCCCAGCATTTT. Translated: CASSPGDQGGQPQHF.

V and J are TRBV5-1 and TRBJ1-1; D is possibly TRBD1 (5 bases). The CDR3 runs 14 residues. Germline V gene lookup returns CDR1 SGHRS and CDR2 YFSETQ. The germline V and J ends were trimmed by 4 bases and 5 bases, with 15 bases remaining between them. The CDR3 DNA reads as TGCGCCAGCAGCGCTCAGGGAGGTCGGACTGAAGCTTTCTTT. This codes for CASSAQGGRTEAFF.

This rearrangement joins TRBV19 to TRBJ1-2; weak D call: TRBD1 (5 bases). Germline CDR1 LNHDA, CDR2 SQIVND (reference sequence). The length of the CDR3 is 16 residues. V lost 7 bases, J lost 3 bases, and 21 bases lay in between. The CDR3 here is CASTSSLDSVYYGYTF. CDR3 bases: TGTGCCAGTACCTCTTCCTTAGACAGTGTTTACTATGGCTACACCTTC.

This chain joins TRBV7-7 and TRBJ2-1, with 11 positions matching TRBD1. V lost 1 base and J lost 3; bases outside the gene matches: 11. CDR1 and CDR2 (germline): SSHAT, FNYEAQ (reference sequence). The CDR3 sequence is 19 residues long. The CDR3 sequence is CASSLDGATDRGLYNEQFF. The CDR3 DNA reads TGTGCCAGCAGCTTAGACGGGGCGACGGACAGGGGGCTCTACAATGAGCAGTTCTTC.

CDR3 sequence (DNA): TGTGCCAGTAGTATGAACAGGGTCCCTGAAAAACTGTTTTTT. Translating it yields CASSMNRVPEKLFF. V and J are TRBV19 and TRBJ1-4, with D perhaps TRBD1 (6 bases). Trimming removed 3 bases at V and 7 bases at J, with 12 bases between. CDR1 LNHDA and CDR2 SQIVND come from the germline V gene (reference sequence). This CDR3 is built from 14 residues.